This TCR beta chain was sequenced for a study of beta chain features in type 1 diabetes. Study-level results: A moderate, significant TCRB CDR3 shortening appeared in type 1 diabetes across four CD4+ subsets. Amplification by PCR could prefer shorter templates, with the same effect in patients and controls.

Expressed TCRB transcripts were sequenced, since all the RNA that had been isolated was reverse transcribed. Regulatory, naive and central memory T cell samples averaged around 3.5 million reads. Only in-frame clones appear in the TCRdb table, and some are missing; sequencing was by immunoSEQ multiplex PCR. The sample contains approximately 250,000 clones, roughly 11% of which appear only once. Via CD45RO/CCR7/CD25/CD127/CD95/CD27, cells of the CD4+ naive, central memory, regulatory and stem cell-like memory subsets were sorted. A remark on this clone: Antigen: not known.

CDR1 SQVTM and CDR2 ANQGSEA come from the germline V gene. CDR3 length: 13 amino acids. Between the trimmed V and J ends, which lost 1 base and 7 bases, there was a span of 11 bases. The receptor was isolated from a man aged 25 to 45 with type 1 diabetes. The source material was naive CD4+ T cells from blood. The chain couples TRBV29-1 to TRBJ1-5, with D possibly matching TRBD1 (5 bases). The CDR3 sequence is CSVEVAGGQPQHF. CDR3 coding DNA: TGCAGCGTTGAAGTGGCCGGGGGACAGCCCCAGCATTTT.